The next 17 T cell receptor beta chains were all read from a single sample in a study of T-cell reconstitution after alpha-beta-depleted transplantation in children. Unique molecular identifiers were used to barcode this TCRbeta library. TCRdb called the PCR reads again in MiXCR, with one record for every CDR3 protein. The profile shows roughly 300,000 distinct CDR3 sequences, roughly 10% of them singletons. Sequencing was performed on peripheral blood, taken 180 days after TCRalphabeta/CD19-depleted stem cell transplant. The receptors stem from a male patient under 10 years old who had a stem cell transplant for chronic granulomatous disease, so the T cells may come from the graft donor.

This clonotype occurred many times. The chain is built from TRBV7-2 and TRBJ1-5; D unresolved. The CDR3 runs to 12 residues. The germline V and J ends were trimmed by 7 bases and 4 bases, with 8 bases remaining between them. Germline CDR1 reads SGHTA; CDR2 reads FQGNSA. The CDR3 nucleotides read TGTGCCAGCACCCCCGGAAATCAGCCCCAGCATTTT. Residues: CASTPGNQPQHF.

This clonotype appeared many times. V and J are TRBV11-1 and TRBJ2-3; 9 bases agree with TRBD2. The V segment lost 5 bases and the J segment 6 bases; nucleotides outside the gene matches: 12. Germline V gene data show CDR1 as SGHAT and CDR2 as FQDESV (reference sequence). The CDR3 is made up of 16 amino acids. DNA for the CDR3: TGTGCCAGCAGCCCGGGACTAGCTCAGCGCATTGATACGCAGTATTTT. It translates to CASSPGLAQRIDTQYF.

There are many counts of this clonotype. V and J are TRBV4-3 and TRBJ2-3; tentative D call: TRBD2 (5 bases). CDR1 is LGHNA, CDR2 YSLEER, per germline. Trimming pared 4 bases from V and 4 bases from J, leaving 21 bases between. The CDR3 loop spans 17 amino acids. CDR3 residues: CASSPSLDRITSDTQYF. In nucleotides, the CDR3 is TGCGCCAGCAGCCCTAGCTTGGACCGCATCACATCAGATACGCAGTATTTT.

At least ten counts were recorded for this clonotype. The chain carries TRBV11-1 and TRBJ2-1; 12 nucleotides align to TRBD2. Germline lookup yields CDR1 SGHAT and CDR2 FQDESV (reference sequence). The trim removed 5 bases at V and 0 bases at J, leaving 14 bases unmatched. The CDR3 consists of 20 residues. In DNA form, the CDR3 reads TGTGCCAGCAGCCAGCGGGGGACTAGCGGGTTACCGCGCTCCTACAATGAGCAGTTCTTC. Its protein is CASSQRGTSGLPRSYNEQFF.

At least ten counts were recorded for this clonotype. The CDR3 DNA reads TGCAGCGTTGCAGGGGGAGGAACTGAAGCTTTCTTT. This encodes CSVAGGGTEAFF. This chain joins TRBV29-1 and TRBJ1-1; 7 bases map to TRBD1. The CDR3 runs 12 residues. After removal of 4 bases from V and 5 bases from J, the junction contained 4 bases not matched to a gene. The germline V gene has CDR1 SQVTM and CDR2 ANQGSEA.

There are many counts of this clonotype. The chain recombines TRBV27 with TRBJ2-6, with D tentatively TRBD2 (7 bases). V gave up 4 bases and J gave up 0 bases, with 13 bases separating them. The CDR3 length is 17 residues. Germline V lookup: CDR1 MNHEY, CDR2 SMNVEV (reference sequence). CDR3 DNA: TGTGCCAGCAGTTCCCTGCGGGGGCGCTCTGGGGCCAACGTCCTGACTTTC. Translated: CASSSLRGRSGANVLTF.

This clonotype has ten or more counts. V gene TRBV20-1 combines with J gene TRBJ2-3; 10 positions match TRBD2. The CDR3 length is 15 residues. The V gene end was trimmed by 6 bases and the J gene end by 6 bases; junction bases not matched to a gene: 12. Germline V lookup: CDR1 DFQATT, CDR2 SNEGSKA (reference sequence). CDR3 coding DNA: TGCAGTGCCCAGGCGCTAGCGGGAGTACGGGATACGCAGTATTTT. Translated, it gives CSAQALAGVRDTQYF.

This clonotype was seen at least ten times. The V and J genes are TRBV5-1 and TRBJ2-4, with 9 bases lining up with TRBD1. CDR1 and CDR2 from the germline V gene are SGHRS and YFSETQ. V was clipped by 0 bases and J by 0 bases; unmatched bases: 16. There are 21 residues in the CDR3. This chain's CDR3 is CASSLAGQGLTVPLAKNIQYF. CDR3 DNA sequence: TGCGCCAGCAGCTTGGCCGGACAGGGGCTTACCGTACCTCTAGCCAAAAACATTCAGTACTTC.

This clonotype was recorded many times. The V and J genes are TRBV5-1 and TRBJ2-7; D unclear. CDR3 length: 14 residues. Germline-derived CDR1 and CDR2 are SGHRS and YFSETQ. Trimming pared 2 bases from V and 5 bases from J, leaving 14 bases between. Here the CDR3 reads CASSLAPSRDEQYF. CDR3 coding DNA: TGCGCCAGCAGCTTAGCTCCCTCAAGGGACGAGCAGTACTTC.

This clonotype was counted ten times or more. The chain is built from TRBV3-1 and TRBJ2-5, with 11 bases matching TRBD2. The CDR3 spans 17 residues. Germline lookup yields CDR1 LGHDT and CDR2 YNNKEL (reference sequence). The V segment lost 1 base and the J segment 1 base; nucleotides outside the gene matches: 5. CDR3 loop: CASSQGITSGGQETQYF. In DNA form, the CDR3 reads TGTGCCAGCAGCCAAGGTATTACTAGCGGGGGCCAAGAGACCCAGTACTTC.

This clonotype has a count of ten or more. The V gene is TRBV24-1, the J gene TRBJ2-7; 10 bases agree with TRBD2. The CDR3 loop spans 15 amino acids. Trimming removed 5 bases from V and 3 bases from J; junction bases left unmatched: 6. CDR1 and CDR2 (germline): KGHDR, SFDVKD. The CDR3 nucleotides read TGTGCCACCAGTGTGGCTAGCGGGAGCGTCTACGAGCAGTACTTC. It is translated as CATSVASGSVYEQYF.

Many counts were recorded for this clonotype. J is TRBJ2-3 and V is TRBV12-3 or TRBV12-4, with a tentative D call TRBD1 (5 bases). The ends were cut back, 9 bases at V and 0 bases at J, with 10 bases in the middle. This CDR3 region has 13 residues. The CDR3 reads CARRQLSTDTQYF. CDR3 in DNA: TGTGCCAGAAGACAGTTAAGCACAGATACGCAGTATTTT.

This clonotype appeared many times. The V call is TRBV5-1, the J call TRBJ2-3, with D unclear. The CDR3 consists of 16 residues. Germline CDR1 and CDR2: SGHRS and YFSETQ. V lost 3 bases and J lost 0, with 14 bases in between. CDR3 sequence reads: CASSSGGLASTDTQYF. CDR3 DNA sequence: TGCGCCAGCAGCTCCGGCGGCCTTGCTAGCACAGATACGCAGTATTTT.

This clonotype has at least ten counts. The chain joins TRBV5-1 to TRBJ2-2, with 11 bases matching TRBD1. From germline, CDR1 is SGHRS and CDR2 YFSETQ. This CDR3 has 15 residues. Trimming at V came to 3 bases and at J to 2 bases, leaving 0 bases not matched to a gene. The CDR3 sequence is CASSWTGGNTGELFF. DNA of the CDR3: TGCGCCAGCAGCTGGACAGGGGGCAACACCGGGGAGCTGTTTTTT.

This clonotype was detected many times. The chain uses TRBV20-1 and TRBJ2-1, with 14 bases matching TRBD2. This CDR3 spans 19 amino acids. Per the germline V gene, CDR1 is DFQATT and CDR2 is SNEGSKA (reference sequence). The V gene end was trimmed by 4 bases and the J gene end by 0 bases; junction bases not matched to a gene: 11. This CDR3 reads CSATRTSGGTLSSYNEQFF. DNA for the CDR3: TGCAGTGCTACGCGGACTAGCGGGGGGACACTGAGCTCCTACAATGAGCAGTTCTTC.

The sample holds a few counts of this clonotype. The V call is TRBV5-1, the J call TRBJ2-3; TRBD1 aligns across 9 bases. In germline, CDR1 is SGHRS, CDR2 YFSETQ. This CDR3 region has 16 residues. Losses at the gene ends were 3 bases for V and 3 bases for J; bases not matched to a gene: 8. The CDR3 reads CASSSYGTGRTDTQYF. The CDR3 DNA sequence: TGCGCCAGCAGCTCCTACGGGACAGGGCGGACAGATACGCAGTATTTT.

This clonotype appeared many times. The CDR3 protein is CAIGKPTGALAYEQYF. DNA for the CDR3: TGTGCCATCGGGAAACCGACAGGAGCCCTAGCCTACGAGCAGTACTTC. The chain carries TRBV10-3 and TRBJ2-7; D possibly corresponds to TRBD1 (6 bases). There are 16 residues in the CDR3. Deletions cut 8 bases from V and 2 bases from J, with 22 bases between. Germline V gene data show CDR1 as ENHRY and CDR2 as SYGVKD.